The entry below gives a single T cell receptor (beta chain) sequence along with its context. Its antigen is currently not known. The cohort was made up of 500 to 800 healthy bone marrow donors. At the time of sampling, every cohort member was nominally healthy, though immune exposures that went unrecorded were likely present. The donor tested CMV seronegative, placing the donor among the 300 to 400 seronegative members of the cohort. Every donor gave a peripheral blood sample, and the peripheral blood mononuclear cells from that sample were used for TCR beta sequencing. Genomic DNA was extracted from the blood cell samples with the Qiagen DNeasy Blood Extraction Kit. Library construction relied on the immunoSEQ multiplex PCR assay. The multiplex PCR relied on a mix of 60 forward primers for TCR Vbeta segments and 13 reverse primers for TCR Jbeta segments. The CDR3 region of rearranged TCR beta genes was amplified from genomic DNA by a multiplex PCR assay. The Illumina HiSeq System was used to sequence the amplified TCR beta libraries as 87-base-pair reads. The authors' analysis ran thus. In a later analysis, tens of millions of unique TCR beta chains were counted across the roughly 670 repertoires, and roughly 11 million of these chains were shared by at least two donors. Raw reads were error-corrected and collapsed into unique sequences with a nearest-neighbor algorithm that merged closely related sequences to remove PCR and sequencing errors. V, D and J gene segments were assigned by aligning CDR3 sequences to IMGT reference sequences. For a sequence to be retained, at least a six-nucleotide match to both a V gene segment and a J gene segment was required. Rearrangements were classified as productive when the CDR3 lacked stop codons and remained in frame with V and J, and all other rearrangements were classified as non-productive. Following IMGT convention, CDR3 was defined as the stretch from the second conserved V-encoded cysteine to the conserved J-encoded phenylalanine. Sequences without an unambiguous match to a single V gene segment were excluded from the earlier analysis of a few hundred of the donors. In an earlier analysis of 500 to 750 of the donors, V segments were called functional above 56.7% productive rearrangements and were called segregating when the between-donor standard deviation exceeded 5%. A statistical classification framework was built to diagnose cytomegalovirus status from the catalog of TCR beta chain sequences. In a later analysis, V and J genes were assigned by comparing TCR nucleotide sequences against IMGT/GENE-DB human TR gene sequences. A later analysis assigned CDR3 sequences and most-parsimonious VDJ recombination scenarios with the TCRdist pipeline. In a later analysis, every TCR beta chain was defined by the combination of its CDR3 amino acid sequence and its V-gene family, and reads without a unique V-gene family were dropped. In a later analysis, several hundred highly shared, low-generation-probability nucleotide sequences were removed to address suspected cross-contamination and a sequencing artifact. In a later analysis, a clonal expansion index for each public chain was calculated from normalized within-repertoire ranks of inferred template counts. Generation probabilities in a later analysis came from a VDJ recombination model fitted to out-of-frame rearrangements, and those results were checked against IGoR. In a later analysis, hypergeometric tests were used to score TCR-TCR, TCR-HLA and TCR-CMV co-occurrence, with a repertoire-size bias correction applied to TCR pairs. A later analysis estimated false discovery rates by permuting HLA or CMV assignments 20 times. In a later analysis, co-occurring TCRs were grouped using DBSCAN, with TCRdist sequence similarity added in when clustering inside HLA-allele-positive subsets. Co-occurrence clustering excluded repertoires with fewer than 30,000 or more than 120,000 public chains, plus five with anomalous nucleotide sharing. The source is immuneACCESS, and TCRdb retained only in-frame sequences with V and J called. Part of the clones is not carried over; for the studies checked, unresolved V genes explain less than half of this, and the remainder is unexplained. V, J and clone size derive from that table, while D and trimming were established from the DNA sequence. This sample's records show 45,000 to 60,000 clones. 3.5% to 4% of the sample goes to the ten largest clones.

The record originates from a study of cytomegalovirus exposure and HLA in healthy donors (dated by TCRdb to the late 2010s). Background on the whole study: According to an earlier analysis of 550 to 700 of the donors, 150 million to 200 million T cells yielded roughly 110 million unique TCR beta sequences and less than 300 Gb of sequence data. Roughly 300 gigabases of sequencing data and around 85 million unique TCR sequences made up an early release that covered fewer than 650 HLA-typed donors. Of the 300 to 400 genotyped donors, 81% fell in the genetic ancestry cluster associated with self-reported Caucasian donors. The aim of the study was to test whether cataloging public T cell receptors could identify signatures of past pathogen exposure. The study profiled the T cell repertoires of 500 to 800 subjects by immunosequencing and related them to cytomegalovirus serostatus. In addition to the first cohort of several hundred subjects, a separate validation cohort of 120 different subjects was used. To predict cytomegalovirus infection status, the study brought together high-throughput TCR immunosequencing, statistical association of individual TCRs with disease status, and machine learning. A later analysis re-examined previously published TCR beta repertoires from several hundred donors and added high-resolution HLA genotyping to investigate patterns of TCR occurrence. In the later analysis, no new phenotypic data were used to find candidate immune exposures; instead, reliance was placed on TCR beta sequences and their occurrence across donors. An earlier analysis of 587 of the donors used high-throughput TCR beta sequencing to judge whether each TCR beta V gene segment behaved as functional or pseudogenic. Donor age, sex, ethnicity and CMV serostatus were collected together with the repertoire data. A later genetic analysis took genome-wide SNP genotypes for 398 of the 666 donors and used that subset as a discovery cohort. All discovery cohort repertoires had been generated using a single sequencing platform. HLA typing covered class I and class II loci at four-digit resolution. Typing coverage varied by locus: about 620-640 donors for A, B, C, DRB1 and DQB1; roughly 500 for DQA1; 606 for DPA1; around 450 for DPB1. Because of strong linkage in the cohort, roughly five DR-DQ haplotypes were treated as single units for association and clustering. Among 398 genotyped donors of the cohort, an average of 235,054 unique TCR beta nucleotide sequences were sequenced per donor, roughly 20% of them non-productive. Here is what the overall study found, with its caveats: Because the 87-base-pair reads could not distinguish some IMGT-functional V segments, including TRBV6-2 and TRBV6-3, those segments were excluded. In the study, 150 to 200 TCR beta chains were listed as associated with cytomegalovirus. Immune exposure information for the cohort was limited to CMV serostatus. A later analysis found that most CMV-associated TCR beta chains appeared HLA-restricted, with HLA associations seemingly driven largely by CMV exposure. An association between a missense DCLRE1C variant and V-gene and J-gene trimming of TCR beta chains was found in a later genetic analysis and replicated in an independent cohort. Most TCR sequences were seen in very few donors, while some public TCRs were found in many individuals. In both the original and validation cohorts, the classifier was reported to diagnose cytomegalovirus status with high specificity and sensitivity. Approximately 18 rarely observed V segments, including chromosome 9 orphons, were excluded from the earlier analysis of approximately 500 of the donors because counts were too low. Correlated functional status among segregating V segments might reflect linkage disequilibrium, but an unknown experimental factor could not be ruled out. When HLA alleles, especially DR and DQ, strongly co-occurred, attributing TCR associations to individual alleles was difficult. A later analysis reported that several top co-occurrence clusters appeared linked to parvovirus B19, influenza, CMV and Epstein-Barr virus. Because HLA typing was missing for some donors at each locus, association tests included only the typed subset. Compared with equally common non-associated chains, HLA-associated TCR beta chains in a later analysis were more clonally expanded and had lower generation probabilities. A later analysis found that TCR association rates varied across HLA loci, with DRB1 alleles showing the most associated TCRs and HLA-C alleles the fewest. Roughly uniform sequencing depth across donors was assumed in presence/absence analyses, although this assumption may not hold. This cohort had only TCR beta chains sequenced, and the lack of alpha or paired-chain data limited which features could be detected. In an earlier analysis of 587 of the donors, most TCR beta V segments appeared in productive rearrangements about 87% or about 30% of the time, broadly matching IMGT annotations. In a later analysis, some 17,000 TCR beta sequences were associated with specific HLA alleles at a false discovery rate of 0.05. A further reported finding was that TCR beta sequences accurately predicted the HLA-A and HLA-B alleles for most subjects in the first cohort. A few of the identified cytomegalovirus-associated TCR beta chains were confirmed in vitro to be specific for cytomegalovirus antigens. It was suggested by the authors that the approach could potentially be generalized to other disease states and immunological phenotypes. The sequencing pipeline was judged likely to have produced a cluster of highly shared sequence variants as a technical artifact. A later genetic analysis reported fewer N-insertions in productive TCRs among donors in an Asian-associated ancestry cluster than the roughly 700-donor mean.

CDR1 and CDR2 were assigned from the germline V gene (reference sequence) as SGHNT and YYREEE. From V the trimming removes 3 bases and from J it removes 1 base, while the gene matches leave 4 bases of the junction unaccounted for. The CDR3 holds 15 amino acids from the cysteine to the phenylalanine. The CDR3 DNA has 45 bases and is translated from base 1. The sample taken for sequencing was PBMCs. This sequence was found in a male donor in good health and CMV-seronegative. This sequence uses TRBV5-4 and TRBJ2-7; 10 bases in between match TRBD2. Here is the DNA: TGTGCCAGCAGCTCAGGACTAGCGGAGTCCTACGAGCAGTACTTC. It translates to CASSSGLAESYEQYF.